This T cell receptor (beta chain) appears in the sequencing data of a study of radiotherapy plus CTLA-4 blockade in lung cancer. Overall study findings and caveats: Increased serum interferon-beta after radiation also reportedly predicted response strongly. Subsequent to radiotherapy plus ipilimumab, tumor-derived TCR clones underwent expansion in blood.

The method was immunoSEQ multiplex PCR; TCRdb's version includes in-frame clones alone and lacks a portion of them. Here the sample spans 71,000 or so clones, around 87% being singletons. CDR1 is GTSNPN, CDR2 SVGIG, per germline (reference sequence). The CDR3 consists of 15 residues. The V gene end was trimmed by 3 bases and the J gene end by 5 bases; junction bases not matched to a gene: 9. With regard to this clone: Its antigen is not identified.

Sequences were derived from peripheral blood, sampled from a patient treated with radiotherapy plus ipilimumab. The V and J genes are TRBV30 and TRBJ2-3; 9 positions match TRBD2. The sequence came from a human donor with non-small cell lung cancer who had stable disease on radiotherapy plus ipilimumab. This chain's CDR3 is CAWSGIAGEGDTQYF. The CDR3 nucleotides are TGTGCCTGGAGCGGTATAGCGGGAGAAGGAGATACGCAGTATTTT. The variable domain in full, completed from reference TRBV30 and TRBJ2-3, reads SQTIHQWPATLVQPVGSPLSLECTVEGTSNPNLYWYRQAAGRGLQLLFYSVGIGQISSEVPQNLSASRPQDRQFILSSKKLLLSDSGFYLCAWSGIAGEGDTQYFGPGTRLTVL.